A selection of T cell receptor beta chains follows, all from one sample in a study of blood T cell repertoires in COVID-19. The method was immunoSEQ multiplex PCR; TCRdb's version includes in-frame clones alone and lacks a portion of them. Of 210,000 or so clones in the sample, around 81% are singletons; the top ten hold under 4.5%. The specimen was PBMCs or T cells enriched from blood (not recorded which). The receptors were gathered from a man aged 25 to 40 with acute COVID-19. Each CDR3 is given without its conserved first and last residue. A D gene is named only where the DNA matches it firmly. Some rows mark clone size as missing; the rest say once, few, many or name a class of expanded clone.

V gene	clone size	D gene	J gene	CDR3 protein
TRBV9	once	.	TRBJ2-7	ASSVGWAFSYEQY
TRBV11-2	.	TRBD2	TRBJ2-1	ASSSKTSGGNEQF
TRBV7-2	many	.	TRBJ2-7	ASSFKVAANYEQY
TRBV9	.	TRBD1	TRBJ1-6	ASSVADRGNSPLH
TRBV14	.	.	TRBJ2-3	ASSQQLRDTQY
TRBV4-1	.	.	TRBJ1-2	ASSQEPQGNYGYT
TRBV10-2	.	TRBD2	TRBJ2-2	ASSVLTSRRTGELF
TRBV5-1	.	.	TRBJ1-5	ASSWSDSSNQPQH
TRBV19	few	.	TRBJ1-5	ASSIGRTVNQPQH
TRBV5-6	.	TRBD1	TRBJ1-5	ASSYRGQPQH
TRBV19	.	TRBD2	TRBJ2-3	ASGTSAQY
TRBV18	.	TRBD1	TRBJ1-2	ASSPDRGPANYGYT
TRBV6-5	.	TRBD1	TRBJ1-3	ASSRGTGNTIY
TRBV5-1	.	.	TRBJ1-1	ASGNQGRNTEAF
TRBV6-5	.	TRBD1	TRBJ2-2	ASSYGTGRTGELF